The rows below give T cell receptor beta chains drawn from one sample of a study of early T cells in non-severe SARS-CoV-2 infection. TCRdb recomputed calls from the 5' RACE reads with MiXCR, one row per CDR3 protein. The table records 25,000 or so distinct CDR3 sequences, roughly 3% of them present only once. The sequenced material came from whole blood. Receptor source: an adult who was a healthcare worker with PCR-confirmed SARS-CoV-2 infection or an uninfected control (not recorded which). CDR3s include the opening cysteine and the closing phenylalanine or tryptophan. Each record gives: V gene, J gene, D gene, clone size, CDR3 protein, CDR3 DNA. The D gene is left open where the match is weak. Size tells how often a clone was seen (once, few, many) or the class of an expanded clone, and some rows leave it out.

v_gene: TRBV24-1
j_gene: TRBJ2-6
d_gene: -
abundance: -
CDR3aa: CATSNTVAASSGANVLTF
CDR3nt: TGTGCCACCAGTAATACGGTGGCAGCAAGCTCTGGGGCCAACGTCCTGACTTTC

v_gene: TRBV20-1
j_gene: TRBJ2-1
d_gene: TRBD2
abundance: -
CDR3aa: CSARDDTSGGPHNEQFF
CDR3nt: TGCAGTGCTAGAGACGATACTAGCGGGGGCCCTCACAATGAGCAGTTCTTC

v_gene: TRBV5-1
j_gene: TRBJ2-1
d_gene: TRBD2
abundance: many
CDR3aa: CASSWRTSGGPSYNEQFF
CDR3nt: TGCGCCAGCAGCTGGAGGACTAGCGGGGGTCCATCCTACAATGAGCAGTTCTTC

v_gene: TRBV6-6
j_gene: TRBJ1-5
d_gene: -
abundance: many
CDR3aa: CASSYSGGGSNQPQHF
CDR3nt: TGTGCCAGCAGTTACTCGGGAGGGGGTAGCAATCAGCCCCAGCATTTT

v_gene: TRBV5-6
j_gene: TRBJ2-3
d_gene: -
abundance: many
CDR3aa: CASSTDPTDTQYF
CDR3nt: TGTGCCAGCAGCACGGACCCGACAGATACGCAGTATTTT

v_gene: TRBV7-2
j_gene: TRBJ1-1
d_gene: -
abundance: many
CDR3aa: CASSLVTTEAFF
CDR3nt: TGTGCCAGCAGCTTAGTTACCACTGAAGCTTTCTTT

v_gene: TRBV7-9
j_gene: TRBJ1-1
d_gene: TRBD1
abundance: -
CDR3aa: CASSQTGGNTEAFF
CDR3nt: TGTGCCAGCAGCCAAACAGGGGGGAACACTGAAGCTTTCTTT

v_gene: TRBV12-3/TRBV12-4
j_gene: TRBJ1-3
d_gene: TRBD1
abundance: many
CDR3aa: CASGTGVPGNTIYF
CDR3nt: TGTGCCAGCGGGACAGGGGTACCTGGAAACACCATATATTTT

v_gene: TRBV2
j_gene: TRBJ1-5
d_gene: -
abundance: -
CDR3aa: CASSPGGAGNQPQHF
CDR3nt: TGTGCCAGCAGTCCGGGGGGGGCAGGCAATCAGCCCCAGCATTTT

v_gene: TRBV7-6
j_gene: TRBJ2-3
d_gene: -
abundance: many
CDR3aa: CASSLSPGADTQYF
CDR3nt: TGTGCCAGCAGCTTGTCCCCGGGCGCAGATACGCAGTATTTT

v_gene: TRBV10-3
j_gene: TRBJ1-1
d_gene: -
abundance: -
CDR3aa: CAIRGSDTEAFF
CDR3nt: TGTGCCATCAGGGGGTCGGACACTGAAGCTTTCTTT

v_gene: TRBV5-5
j_gene: TRBJ1-1
d_gene: -
abundance: many
CDR3aa: CASSSVGWENTEAFF
CDR3nt: TGTGCCAGCAGCTCCGTCGGCTGGGAGAACACTGAAGCTTTCTTT

v_gene: TRBV12-3/TRBV12-4
j_gene: TRBJ2-5
d_gene: -
abundance: many
CDR3aa: CASSLTGETQYF
CDR3nt: TGTGCCAGCAGCCTAACCGGGGAGACCCAGTACTTC

v_gene: TRBV6-1
j_gene: TRBJ2-1
d_gene: TRBD1
abundance: many
CDR3aa: CASRLNGQGLWNEQFF
CDR3nt: TGTGCCAGCAGACTTAATGGACAGGGACTGTGGAATGAGCAGTTCTTC